One sample yielded the 15 T cell receptor beta chains listed below, sequenced in a study of OX40 agonist ivuxolimab in advanced cancers. The data were produced by immunoSEQ multiplex PCR, yet TCRdb's version contains in-frame clones alone and is incomplete. The sample has about 76,000 clones; 85% to 90% are singletons. The sample was CD4+ or CD8+ T cells sorted from blood, taken in a trial of the OX40 agonist ivuxolimab. The receptors here all came from an adult with an advanced solid tumor such as melanoma, head and neck, liver or kidney cancer.

The chain links TRBV6-4 to TRBJ1-6; D is perhaps TRBD1 (5 bases). CDR1 MRHNA and CDR2 SNTAGT come from the germline V gene. The CDR3 spans 13 residues. The V gene lost 6 bases and the J gene lost 7 bases, with 10 bases spanning the gap. CDR3 in amino acids: CASSAQGNSPLHF. CDR3 DNA sequence: TGTGCCAGCAGCGCCCAGGGAAATTCACCCCTCCACTTT.

V is TRBV7-3 and J is TRBJ2-7; D gene unclear. The CDR3 spans 14 residues. CDR1 is SGHTA, CDR2 FQGTGA, per germline. Trimming took off 4 bases at V and 0 bases at J, with 10 bases between the two ends. DNA for the CDR3: TGTGCCAGCAGCTCCACGGGTAGCTCCTACGAGCAGTACTTC. It encodes CASSSTGSSYEQYF.

This clone was observed a single time. J is TRBJ2-3 and V is TRBV5-1, with D possibly being TRBD1 (6 bases). V lost 4 bases to trimming and J lost 3 bases, with 12 bases between them. From germline, CDR1 is SGHRS and CDR2 YFSETQ. CDR3 length: 14 amino acids. CDR3 nucleotide sequence: TGCGCCAGCAGCCTTGGACAGCGGACAGATACGCAGTATTTT. It yields the protein CASSLGQRTDTQYF.

The chain joins TRBV5-1 to TRBJ2-3; TRBD2 matches 8 bases. J was trimmed by 6 bases and V by 0 bases; bases with no gene match: 12. The CDR3 extends over 17 amino acids. CDR1 is SGHRS, CDR2 YFSETQ, per germline. As DNA, the CDR3 is TGCGCCAGCAGCTTGGGGAGCGGCGGGAGGTCTGGGGATACGCAGTATTTT. This sequence encodes CASSLGSGGRSGDTQYF.

This chain connects TRBV5-1 to TRBJ2-6; D unclear. The CDR3 contains 19 residues. Germline-derived CDR1 and CDR2 are SGHRS and YFSETQ. V was clipped by 0 bases and J by 0 bases, with 16 bases between them. This chain's CDR3 is CASSLASSPTLSGANVLTF. CDR3 DNA sequence: TGCGCCAGCAGCTTGGCGTCCTCCCCCACACTCTCTGGGGCCAACGTCCTGACTTTC.

The J gene is TRBJ1-2, the V gene TRBV7-9; TRBD1 matches 7 bases. The junction had 10 bases not matched to a gene; V was cut back by 7 bases and J by 2 bases. The V gene's germline CDR1 is SEHNR and CDR2 FQNEAQ (reference sequence). This CDR3 contains 15 residues. As DNA, the CDR3 is TGTGCCAGCAACCTAAACAGGGGAAGAAACTATGGCTACACCTTC. Its protein product is CASNLNRGRNYGYTF.

About this clone: An end of the junction differs from the germline gene, which may be a read error. CDR3 region: CAGSPVGQGAEYEQYF. The CDR3 DNA reads TGTGCCGGCAGCCCCGTGGGACAGGGGGCCGAATACGAGCAGTACTTC. This sequence joins TRBV5-6 and TRBJ2-7; 12 nucleotides match TRBD1. There are 16 residues in the CDR3. CDR1 is SGHDT and CDR2 is YYEEEE in the germline V gene.

The chain joins TRBV19 to TRBJ1-4; tentative D call: TRBD1 (6 bases). The CDR3 consists of 13 residues. Germline CDR1 and CDR2: LNHDA and SQIVND (reference sequence). Trimming left V 4 bases short and J 4 bases short, with 7 bases between. DNA of the CDR3: TGTGCCAGTAGTAAAGGGGGTAATGAAAAACTGTTTTTT. It is translated as CASSKGGNEKLFF.

V usage is TRBV7-2 and J usage is TRBJ2-3; D is possibly TRBD1 (7 bases). The CDR3 is 15 amino acids. Germline loops: CDR1 SGHTA, CDR2 FQGNSA. The V end was cut by 3 bases, the J end by 2 bases, with 12 bases between. The CDR3 nucleotides are TGTGCCAGCAGCTTCCCCAGGGGGGCCACAGATACGCAGTATTTT. This gives the protein CASSFPRGATDTQYF.

In its sample, this clone was seen a few times. The chain combines TRBV6-5 with TRBJ2-7, with 7 bases fitting TRBD1. This CDR3 region has 15 residues. Trimming took 2 bases from V and 0 from J; bases not matched to a gene: 4. Germline V lookup: CDR1 MNHEY, CDR2 SVGAGI. The DNA of the CDR3 is TGTGCCAGCAGTTACCGGGACAGCAGCTCCTACGAGCAGTACTTC. Translating it yields CASSYRDSSSYEQYF.

J is TRBJ2-3 and V is TRBV18; 9 nucleotides line up with TRBD2. Germline lookup yields CDR1 KGHSH and CDR2 LQKENI. V gave up 2 bases and J gave up 3 bases; unmatched junction bases: 6. The CDR3 is 16 residues long. The CDR3 sequence is CASSPWRGGRTDTQYF. DNA for the CDR3: TGTGCCAGCTCACCATGGCGGGGGGGCCGAACAGATACGCAGTATTTT.

This clone was counted at least ten times. The V call is TRBV4-3, the J call TRBJ2-2, with D possibly being TRBD2 (6 bases). Trimming removed 0 bases at V and 1 base at J, with 12 bases between. This CDR3 spans 17 amino acids. Germline assignment: CDR1 LGHNA and CDR2 YSLEER. CDR3 loop: CASSQEAGGMNTGELFF. The CDR3 DNA follows: TGCGCCAGCAGCCAAGAAGCCGGGGGAATGAACACCGGGGAGCTGTTTTTT.

This clone was found many times. The chain recombines TRBV9 with TRBJ2-1, with 8 bases matching TRBD2. The CDR3 length is 16 residues. Germline V gene sequence: CDR1 SGDLS, CDR2 YYNGEE. V was pared by 4 bases and J by 2 bases, with 8 bases of the junction left unmatched. CDR3 sequence: CASSPPAGAPYNEQFF. CDR3 DNA: TGTGCCAGCAGCCCCCCAGCGGGAGCACCCTACAATGAGCAGTTCTTC.

This rearrangement joins TRBV4-2 to TRBJ2-7; TRBD1 agrees at 9 bases. The V gene's germline CDR1 is LGHNA and CDR2 YNFKEQ. V lost 2 bases to trimming and J lost 2 bases; unmatched junction nucleotides: 7. CDR3 size: 16 residues. As DNA, the CDR3 is TGTGCCAGCAGCCAAACCCTCGGGACAGGGACCTACGAGCAGTACTTC. Protein: CASSQTLGTGTYEQYF.

The V call is TRBV5-1, the J call TRBJ1-1; TRBD1 matches at 10 bases. CDR3 length: 14 residues. Per the germline V gene, CDR1 is SGHRS and CDR2 is YFSETQ. Trimming removed 4 bases from V and 7 bases from J; junction bases left unmatched: 7. CDR3 region: CASSGTGAVGEAFF. CDR3 DNA: TGCGCCAGCAGCGGGACAGGGGCGGTAGGTGAAGCTTTCTTT.